This T cell receptor beta chain is from a study of blood T cell repertoires in COVID-19. Across the study: Whether acute or convalescent, the COVID-19 samples came from the United States, Italy and Spain.

Everyone who took part was roughly 18 to 100 years old, and they came from about two dozen US areas. Recovery among Cohort 3 donors was established by two negative PCRs, clearance, or symptom resolution. V shed 5 bases, J shed 3 bases, and the junction held 4 bases outside the gene matches. Germline values: CDR1 LGHNA, CDR2 YNFKEQ. The CDR3 contains 14 residues. Study processing details: How many nucleated cells were present was estimated from reference gene primer amplification. The table came from immunoSEQ multiplex PCR; TCRdb's copy has only in-frame clones and leaves some out. The V and J calls and clone size were taken over from that table, and D and trimming were inferred from the DNA. Counted here are about 460,000 clones, approximately 86% occurring once; the ten biggest clones make up under 9.5%.

This chain links TRBV4-2 with TRBJ1-5, with 7 nucleotides matching TRBD1. This receptor was taken from an older woman who had recovered from COVID-19. The sequenced material came from PBMCs or T cells enriched from blood (not recorded which). In DNA form, the CDR3 reads TGTGCCAGCAGCAACAGGGGAGTCAATCAGCCCCAGCATTTT. Its translation: CASSNRGVNQPQHF.